The 30 T cell receptor beta chains reported below all come from one sample, sequenced in a study of T cell clones after liver transplantation. TCRdb keeps only in-frame clones here, not all; method: immunoSEQ multiplex PCR. Among roughly 74,000 clones listed, 80% were seen once. This specimen was CD4+ T cells from blood, taken before liver transplant. These receptors came from a human donor who received a liver transplant.

The rearrangement joins TRBV28 to TRBJ2-3; 12 nucleotides agree with TRBD2. The V segment lost 4 bases and the J segment 8 bases; nucleotides outside the gene matches: 13. Germline-derived CDR1 and CDR2 are MDHEN and SYDVKM. The CDR3 runs 17 residues. The CDR3 DNA reads as TGTGCCAGCAGTTCCCCCTCTAGCGGGAGGGGTGGTGGTACGCAGTATTTT. Translating it yields CASSSPSSGRGGGTQYF.

This clone occurred many times. The sample contains more than one DNA sequence encoding this CDR3. The rearrangement uses TRBV29-1 and TRBJ2-7; D is unclear. This CDR3 is 11 amino acids long. V was pared by 8 bases and J by 5 bases, with 13 bases between. CDR1 and CDR2 from the germline V gene are SQVTM and ANQGSEA. DNA of the CDR3: TGCAGCTTTTTTAAGGGAAACGAGCAGTACTTC. Amino acids: CSFFKGNEQYF.

The rearrangement uses TRBV14 and TRBJ2-1, with 8 bases identical to TRBD2. The V gene end was trimmed by 1 base and the J gene end by 4 bases; junction bases not matched to a gene: 6. Per the germline V gene, CDR1 is SGHDN and CDR2 is FVKESK. This CDR3 spans 16 amino acids. The CDR3, as DNA: TGTGCCAGCAGCCAAGGTCAGCGGGGGAATTACAATGAGCAGTTCTTC. It translates to CASSQGQRGNYNEQFF.

The chain uses TRBV10-2 and TRBJ1-2; D gene ambiguous. The CDR3 contains 15 residues. The V gene's germline CDR1 is WSHSY and CDR2 SAAADI. V was trimmed by 6 bases and J by 8 bases, leaving 22 bases between them. CDR3 nucleotides: TGCGCCAGCAGGGGTACAGCCAGCCTCAACCAGGGCTACACCTTC. Its protein product is CASRGTASLNQGYTF.

J is TRBJ1-3 and V is TRBV6-1; 9 nucleotides line up with TRBD1. V lost 7 bases, J lost 8 bases, and 12 bases stayed unmatched. This CDR3 region has 15 residues. Germline CDR1 MNHNS, CDR2 SASEGT. CDR3 residues: CASNKLGQGTHTIYF. CDR3 coding DNA: TGTGCCAGCAATAAACTGGGACAGGGTACTCACACCATATATTTT.

The gene calls are TRBV15 and TRBJ2-4; D is unclear. This CDR3 has 14 amino acids. The germline CDR1 and CDR2 sequences are LNHNV and YYDKDF (reference sequence). With 0 bases removed from V and 5 bases from J, the gap between germline ends came to 8 bases. The CDR3 sequence is CATSRDYYENIQYF. The DNA of the CDR3 is TGTGCCACCAGCAGAGATTACTACGAAAACATTCAGTACTTC.

The chain joins TRBV11-2 to TRBJ2-1, with 7 bases fitting TRBD2. J was trimmed by 3 bases and V by 0 bases; bases with no gene match: 5. The CDR3 runs 16 residues. Germline CDR1 and CDR2: SGHAT and FQNNGV. CDR3 in amino acids: CASSLEPGLDYNEQFF. In DNA form, the CDR3 reads TGTGCCAGCAGCTTAGAGCCAGGACTAGACTACAATGAGCAGTTCTTC. The whole variable domain, remainder taken from reference TRBV11-2 and TRBJ2-1, is EAGVAQSPRYKIIEKRQSVAFWCNPISGHATLYWYQQILGQGPKLLIQFQNNGVVDDSQLPKDRFSAERLKGVDSTLKIQPAKLEDSAVYLCASSLEPGLDYNEQFFGPGTRLTVL.

In DNA, the CDR3 is TGTGCCAGCAGCAGCGGGACACCTCTAACCGGGGAGCTGTTTTTT. This sequence encodes CASSSGTPLTGELFF. The V and J genes are TRBV9 and TRBJ2-2, with a possible D match to TRBD2 (7 bases). This CDR3 is 15 amino acids long. Trimming stripped 4 bases from V and 5 bases from J, with 15 bases between. The germline gives CDR1 SGDLS, CDR2 YYNGEE.

The CDR3 here is CAWSPRQGAVSNTEAFF. The CDR3 DNA follows: TGTGCCTGGAGTCCTCGACAGGGGGCCGTTTCGAACACTGAAGCTTTCTTT. J is TRBJ1-1 and V is TRBV30; TRBD1 aligns across 10 bases. The germline gives CDR1 GTSNPN, CDR2 SVGIG (reference sequence). The J segment lost 1 base and the V segment lost 2 bases, leaving 10 bases of the junction unmatched. This CDR3 region has 17 residues.

The chain has TRBV29-1 and TRBJ2-5; a weak D match, TRBD2 (6 bases). The ends were cut back, 8 bases at V and 5 bases at J, with 15 bases in the middle. The CDR3 length is 12 residues. The germline gives CDR1 SQVTM, CDR2 ANQGSEA. In nucleotides, the CDR3 is TGCAGCCCCTTTAACGCGGGGGAGACCCAGTACTTC. It is translated as CSPFNAGETQYF.

This clone was counted a single time. The chain employs TRBV19 and TRBJ1-3, with no clear D. Germline values: CDR1 LNHDA, CDR2 SQIVND (reference sequence). The CDR3 is 14 amino acids. Between the trimmed V and J ends, which lost 5 bases and 4 bases, there was a span of 12 bases. The CDR3 bases are TGTGCCAGTAGTTCCGGACGTATCGGAAACACCATATATTTT. Protein: CASSSGRIGNTIYF.

This sequence joins TRBV15 and TRBJ1-3; 10 bases match TRBD1. After removal of 3 bases from V and 0 bases from J, the junction contained 2 bases not matched to a gene. The CDR3 totals 16 residues. Germline V gene data show CDR1 as LNHNV and CDR2 as YYDKDF (reference sequence). CDR3 region: CATSRGTGASGNTIYF. CDR3 coding DNA: TGTGCCACCAGCAGGGGGACAGGGGCCTCTGGAAACACCATATATTTT.

This chain connects TRBV7-2 to TRBJ1-2; D is unresolved. Trimming cost V 1 base and J 1 base, with 13 bases left between them. The V gene's germline CDR1 is SGHTA and CDR2 FQGNSA. The CDR3 spans 16 residues. The CDR3 DNA sequence: TGTGCCAGCAGCTTAGTTGCGGGAGGGTTTAACTATGGCTACACCTTC. It encodes CASSLVAGGFNYGYTF.

The chain carries TRBV9 and TRBJ1-1; D unclear. The CDR3 loop spans 14 amino acids. V gave up 4 bases and J gave up 1 base, with 11 bases separating them. Germline V gene lookup returns CDR1 SGDLS and CDR2 YYNGEE. The CDR3 region is CASSPTTRNTEAFF. The CDR3 nucleotides read TGTGCCAGCAGCCCTACTACACGGAACACTGAAGCTTTCTTT.

CDR3 sequence reads: CASSPTTGRNSGYTF. For the CDR3, the DNA is TGTGCCAGCTCACCTACGACAGGGAGGAATTCGGGCTACACCTTC. The chain combines TRBV18 with TRBJ1-2, with 7 bases identical to TRBD1. The CDR3 has 15 amino acids. V was pared by 3 bases and J by 8 bases, with 12 bases of the junction left unmatched. Germline values: CDR1 KGHSH, CDR2 LQKENI.

V and J are TRBV4-2 and TRBJ2-3, with 10 positions matching TRBD2. In germline, CDR1 is LGHNA, CDR2 YNFKEQ. The CDR3 extends over 18 amino acids. V was pared by 1 base and J by 3 bases, with 10 bases of the junction left unmatched. CDR3 sequence reads: CASSQGHGPSGRTDTQYF. The CDR3 coding sequence is TGTGCCAGCAGCCAAGGCCACGGACCTAGCGGGAGAACAGATACGCAGTATTTT.

This clone was seen a few times. The CDR3 loop is CASSREGQRSINNEQFF. The DNA for the CDR3 is TGCGCCAGCAGCCGGGAGGGACAGCGCTCGATCAACAATGAGCAGTTCTTC. The chain couples TRBV5-1 to TRBJ2-1; the D gene is possibly TRBD2 (8 bases). Between the trimmed V and J ends, which lost 4 bases and 5 bases, there was a span of 22 bases. Germline V gene lookup returns CDR1 SGHRS and CDR2 YFSETQ. CDR3 length: 17 amino acids.

The V and J genes are TRBV7-2 and TRBJ1-1; D is possibly TRBD1 (6 bases). The V gene lost 5 bases and the J gene lost 4 bases, with 11 bases spanning the gap. Germline V gene data show CDR1 as SGHTA and CDR2 as FQGNSA. The CDR3 contains 13 residues. CDR3 region: CASSLTGTTEAFF. The DNA for the CDR3 is TGTGCCAGCAGCCTTACAGGGACCACTGAAGCTTTCTTT.

The chain has TRBV10-1 and TRBJ2-5, with 8 bases matching TRBD1. From germline, CDR1 is WNHNN and CDR2 SYGVQD (reference sequence). The V and J ends lost 5 bases and 5 bases, in that order; junction bases with no gene match: 7. The CDR3 has 14 amino acids. CDR3 in amino acids: CASSQGQAPETQYF. CDR3 DNA: TGCGCCAGCAGTCAGGGACAGGCCCCGGAGACCCAGTACTTC.

The chain recombines TRBV12-5 with TRBJ2-3; the D is unclear. V shed 1 base and J shed 0 bases, with 5 bases lying between them. CDR3 length: 14 residues. The germline V gene has CDR1 LGHNT and CDR2 FRNRAP. The CDR3 DNA reads TGTGCTAGTGGTTTGGGGGCGAGCACAGATACGCAGTATTTT. This translates into CASGLGASTDTQYF.

This chain uses TRBV5-4 with TRBJ2-2; D is uncertain. The CDR3 length is 15 residues. Germline loops: CDR1 SGHNT, CDR2 YYREEE (reference sequence). Trimming shortened V by 2 bases and J by 4 bases, and 12 bases separated the two germline ends. This chain's CDR3 is CASSLFLSGTGELFF. The CDR3 DNA reads as TGTGCCAGCAGCTTATTTTTGTCGGGCACCGGGGAGCTGTTTTTT.

The rearrangement uses TRBV19 and TRBJ1-1; 10 positions agree with TRBD1. CDR1 and CDR2 from the germline V gene are LNHDA and SQIVND (reference sequence). Unmatched junction bases numbered 6, after V lost 5 bases and J lost 0 bases. The CDR3 sequence is 16 residues long. CDR3: CASSDRGLLVNTEAFF. The CDR3 DNA follows: TGTGCCAGTAGTGACAGGGGGCTGCTGGTGAACACTGAAGCTTTCTTT.

This clone appeared a few times. This chain joins TRBV19 and TRBJ2-6, with D tentatively TRBD2 (6 bases). With 4 bases removed from V and 0 bases from J, the gap between germline ends came to 16 bases. This CDR3 has 18 amino acids. Germline CDR1 LNHDA, CDR2 SQIVND (reference sequence). CDR3 residues: CASSSTVLGGSGANVLTF. The CDR3 DNA reads TGTGCCAGTAGTAGCACAGTGCTCGGGGGCTCTGGGGCCAACGTCCTGACTTTC.

The chain links TRBV7-2 to TRBJ2-7; 7 bases align to TRBD2. The CDR3 sequence is 15 residues long. The V and J ends lost 5 bases and 2 bases, in that order; junction bases with no gene match: 9. The germline V gene encodes CDR1 SGHTA and CDR2 FQGNSA. In DNA form, the CDR3 reads TGTGCCAGCAGCCCGGGGACTACTGTCACCTACGAGCAGTACTTC. It translates to CASSPGTTVTYEQYF.

This chain connects TRBV2 to TRBJ2-1; D call uncertain. CDR1 is SNHLY and CDR2 is FYNNEI in the germline V gene. V was cut by 7 bases and J by 1 base, with 5 bases left in between. CDR3 length: 12 amino acids. CDR3 in DNA: TGTGCCAGCACAAGTTCCTACAATGAGCAGTTCTTC. Its translation: CASTSSYNEQFF.

On this clone: Other DNA sequences in the sample encode the same CDR3. The chain joins TRBV5-1 to TRBJ2-1; 7 bases align to TRBD2. Germline V gene data show CDR1 as SGHRS and CDR2 as YFSETQ. The CDR3 totals 15 residues. V trimming: 0 bases; J trimming: 2 bases; junction bases outside the gene matches: 2. The CDR3 sequence is CASSLGGSTYNEQFF. CDR3 bases: TGCGCCAGCAGCTTGGGCGGGAGTACCTACAATGAGCAGTTCTTC. The full variable domain, with the rest looked up from reference TRBV5-1 and TRBJ2-1, is KAGVTQTPRYLIKTRGQQVTLSCSPISGHRSVSWYQQTPGQGLQFLFEYFSETQRNKGNFPGRFSGRQFSNSRSEMNVSTLELGDSALYLCASSLGGSTYNEQFFGPGTRLTVL.

The genes are TRBV6-6 and TRBJ1-5; possibly TRBD1 for D (5 bases). The V end was cut by 0 bases, the J end by 3 bases, with 9 bases between. The CDR3 consists of 15 residues. Germline loops: CDR1 MNHNY, CDR2 SVGAGI (reference sequence). The CDR3 region has the DNA TGTGCCAGCAGTTACTCTTCACAGGACAATCAGCCCCAGCATTTT. Amino acid sequence: CASSYSSQDNQPQHF.

The rearrangement links TRBV7-2 to TRBJ1-5; D gene unclear. The V gene's germline CDR1 is SGHTA and CDR2 FQGNSA. V was cut by 1 base and J by 0 bases, with 7 bases left in between. The length of the CDR3 is 15 residues. CDR3 DNA: TGTGCCAGCAGCTTAGGGTTATATAGCAATCAGCCCCAGCATTTT. Amino acid sequence: CASSLGLYSNQPQHF. The full variable domain, rest sourced from reference TRBV7-2 and TRBJ1-5, is GAGVSQSPSNKVTEKGKDVELRCDPISGHTALYWYRQSLGQGLEFLIYFQGNSAPDKSGLPSDRFSAERTGGSVSTLTIQRTQQEDSAVYLCASSLGLYSNQPQHFGDGTRLSIL.

The J gene is TRBJ2-3, the V gene TRBV5-1; D possibly matches TRBD1 or TRBD2 (6 bases each). The CDR3 runs 16 residues. Germline CDR1 is SGHRS and CDR2 is YFSETQ. V gave up 6 bases and J gave up 3 bases, with 20 bases separating them. In DNA, the CDR3 is TGCGCCAGCACCCCTTGGGGCAGGGGAGGAACAGATACGCAGTATTTT. It codes for CASTPWGRGGTDTQYF.

V gene TRBV2 combines with J gene TRBJ2-1; D is uncertain. The CDR3 runs 10 residues. V lost 8 bases, J lost 4 bases, and 3 bases lay in between. The germline V gene encodes CDR1 SNHLY and CDR2 FYNNEI. The CDR3 coding sequence is TGTGCCAGCCGTTACAATGAGCAGTTCTTC. It yields the protein CASRYNEQFF.